The rows below give T cell receptor beta chains drawn from one sample of a study of T-cell memory formation after mild COVID-19. From the 5' RACE reads, TCRdb called clonotypes with MiXCR, one entry per CDR3 protein. The table lists 180,000 or so distinct CDR3 sequences, around 10% of them singletons, with about 3.8% in the top ten. The material sequenced was PBMCs or a T cell subset sorted from them (not recorded which). The receptor set was obtained from a man between 18 and 35 years old who had mild COVID-19 (a few samples of this study predate the infection). Cell type and time point are not known. Both conserved end residues are part of each CDR3.

TRBJ1-6 | TRBV5-1 | CASSFGGQRVSPLHF
TRBJ2-7 | TRBV5-6 | CASSDTGTPDYEQYF
TRBJ1-6 | TRBV18 | CASSPQGSRSPLHF
TRBJ1-3 | TRBV4-3 | CASSQSAYSGNTIYF
TRBJ1-6 | TRBV9 | CASSVGPGGIKSYNSPLHF
TRBJ2-5 | TRBV5-1 | CASSLRTEETQYF
TRBJ2-7 | TRBV7-9 | CASGTMSYEQYF
TRBJ2-5 | TRBV2 | CASSEASREETQYF
TRBJ1-5 | TRBV10-3 | CAISGGVRNQPQHF
TRBJ2-1 | TRBV10-3 | CAISPTSLDEQFF
TRBJ2-5 | TRBV3-1 | CASSLYTSGQETQYF
TRBJ2-7 | TRBV9 | CASSVAPQGESYEQYF
TRBJ1-4 | TRBV5-1 | CASNRDGTTNEKLFF
TRBJ1-6 | TRBV28 | CASSIPPRRDSPLHF
TRBJ2-5 | TRBV20-1 | CSAIHSQETQYF
TRBJ2-1 | TRBV3-1 | CASSQEGLVREDEQFF
TRBJ1-1 | TRBV24-1 | CATSDKWGSAFF
TRBJ2-3 | TRBV7-3 | CASSLRLASTDTQYF
TRBJ2-1 | TRBV7-2 | CASSLDGTGPYNEQFF
TRBJ1-1 | TRBV28 | CASSLMVGAGGTEAFF
TRBJ2-2 | TRBV7-2 | CASSIGLAGPGELFF
TRBJ2-3 | TRBV7-2 | CASSTGGAGSKDTQYF
TRBJ2-2 | TRBV2 | CASSLGRAPTGELFF
TRBJ2-5 | TRBV12-3/TRBV12-4 | CASNTRGYETQYF